This T cell receptor beta chain was found in a study of T cells after yellow fever vaccination. Broader study findings: Re-detected after boosting: most primary clones, 96% of CD4 and 75% to 90% of CD8. In FACS-sorted repertoires, abundant clonotypes from the bulk population could appear as contaminants.

Trimming took off 8 bases at V and 8 bases at J, with 13 bases between the two ends. Germline-derived CDR1 and CDR2 are LNHDA and SQIVND (reference sequence). The CDR3 consists of 13 residues. 5'RACE template switching added a universal primer site and UMIs to TCR cDNA. TCRdb redid the calling of the 5' RACE reads with MiXCR, one entry per CDR3 protein. Of hundreds of thousands of distinct CDR3 sequences in the sample, approximately 13% are singletons; the top ten hold roughly an eighth. This clonotype has a count of ten or more. The antigen remains unidentified. The V gene is TRBV19, the J gene TRBJ1-6; D ambiguous. The sequence was collected from a man younger than 45 who received the YFV17D yellow fever vaccine. The sample was PBMCs, taken on the day of the yellow fever booster vaccination. CDR3 protein: CASGSDLDSPLHF. The DNA for the CDR3 is TGTGCCAGTGGATCGGACCTTGATTCACCCCTCCACTTT.